Listed below are T cell receptor beta chains from one sample, sequenced in a study of breast tumors, draining lymph nodes, adjacent tissues. TCRdb re-analysed the multiplex PCR reads in MiXCR, keeping a single row per CDR3 protein. The sample has some 140,000 distinct CDR3 sequences, 21% seen once; the top ten hold around 2.2%. Material: axillary lymph node tissue. Receptors originate from a female donor with breast cancer. Some clones in this sample may be carry-over from other donors' samples. The CDR3 runs from the conserved cysteine through the conserved F or W. D genes are given only for firm matches. Part of the rows lack a size; the others show once, few, many or a class for expanded clones.

TRBV28	-	-	TRBJ1-6	CASSPRNRKLAPPHF	TGTGCCAGCAGTCCCAGGAACAGGAAACTGGCACCCCCCCACTTT
TRBV10-3	many	TRBD2	TRBJ2-1	CAIRDFEREGFGNEQFF	TGTGCCATCAGAGACTTTGAGCGGGAGGGCTTTGGCAATGAGCAGTTCTTC
TRBV30	many	TRBD1	TRBJ2-7	CAWTTGVRLAEQYF	TGTGCCTGGACCACAGGGGTGAGGCTCGCCGAGCAGTACTTC
TRBV6-5	many	-	TRBJ2-7	CASGAGNHEQYF	TGTGCCAGTGGCGCAGGGAACCACGAGCAGTACTTC
TRBV7-8	-	TRBD1	TRBJ1-1	CASSSPGQGDTEAFF	TGTGCCAGCAGCTCCCCGGGACAGGGGGACACTGAAGCTTTCTTT
TRBV12-3/TRBV12-4	many	TRBD1	TRBJ1-2	CASSSVVSGGDGYTF	TGTGCCAGCAGTTCGGTTGTGTCAGGGGGCGATGGCTACACCTTC
TRBV6-6	many	TRBD1	TRBJ1-2	CASTLFTGDNYGYTF	TGTGCCAGCACCCTATTTACAGGGGATAACTATGGCTACACCTTC
TRBV5-1	many	-	TRBJ2-3	CASSAHLNTDTQYF	TGCGCCAGCAGCGCTCACCTCAACACAGATACGCAGTATTTT
TRBV7-2	-	TRBD2	TRBJ2-5	CASSSIAGAPETQYF	TGTGCCAGCAGCTCCATAGCGGGAGCCCCAGAGACCCAGTACTTC
TRBV5-8	-	TRBD1	TRBJ1-1	CASFTWDRDWDEAFF	TGTGCCAGCTTTACGTGGGACAGGGATTGGGATGAAGCTTTCTTT
TRBV19	-	TRBD1	TRBJ1-5	CASSRGTGGSQPQHF	TGTGCCAGTAGTCGGGGGACAGGGGGCTCTCAGCCCCAGCATTTT
TRBV7-2	many	TRBD2	TRBJ2-7	CASSARGGRAYEQYF	TGTGCCAGCAGCGCACGCGGCGGGAGGGCCTACGAGCAGTACTTC
TRBV12-3/TRBV12-4	many	-	TRBJ1-2	CASSSSGGYTF	TGTGCCAGCAGTTCCTCGGGAGGCTACACCTTC
TRBV4-1	many	TRBD1	TRBJ2-1	CASSHPKTGQTYNEQFF	TGCGCCAGCAGCCACCCTAAGACGGGACAGACCTACAATGAGCAGTTCTTC
TRBV6-2/TRBV6-3	many	-	TRBJ1-6	CASRYTASPLHF	TGTGCCAGCAGATACACGGCTTCACCCCTCCACTTT
TRBV18	-	-	TRBJ1-5	CASSPEHSNSNRPQHF	TGTGCCAGCTCACCAGAGCATAGTAATAGCAATCGGCCCCAGCATTTT
TRBV5-5	many	-	TRBJ2-7	CASSDVGTNSYEQYF	TGTGCCAGCAGCGACGTCGGGACAAACTCCTACGAGCAGTACTTC
TRBV5-5	many	-	TRBJ2-7	CASSSTPRATYEQYF	TGTGCCAGCAGCTCCACCCCGCGGGCAACCTACGAGCAGTACTTC
TRBV30	-	TRBD2	TRBJ2-3	CAWSAGLADSTDTQYF	TGTGCCTGGAGTGCGGGGCTAGCGGACTCCACAGATACGCAGTATTTT
TRBV9	many	TRBD2	TRBJ2-2	CASSVTGGWTNTGELFF	TGTGCCAGCAGCGTAACGGGGGGGTGGACGAACACCGGGGAGCTGTTTTTT
TRBV19	once	TRBD2	TRBJ2-5	CASSILGLAPAETQYF	TGTGCCAGTAGTATCCTCGGACTAGCTCCCGCCGAGACCCAGTACTTC
TRBV6-1	many	TRBD1	TRBJ1-6	CASGTYRGNNSPLHF	TGTGCCAGCGGTACTTACAGGGGTAATAATTCACCCCTCCACTTT
TRBV28	many	-	TRBJ2-7	CASKQGNYEQYF	TGTGCCAGCAAGCAGGGGAACTACGAGCAGTACTTC
TRBV20-1	few	TRBD2	TRBJ2-4	CSARDPASGRAVGIQYF	TGCAGTGCTAGAGATCCGGCTAGCGGGAGGGCCGTGGGCATTCAGTACTTC
TRBV5-8	many	-	TRBJ1-3	CASSLAGHSGNTIYF	TGTGCCAGCAGCTTGGCCGGGCACTCTGGAAACACCATATATTTT
TRBV11-2	many	-	TRBJ2-7	CASTFGSDAYEQYF	TGTGCCAGCACCTTTGGTTCTGATGCCTACGAGCAGTACTTC
TRBV7-9	many	-	TRBJ2-6	CASSFLVWANVLTF	TGTGCCAGCAGTTTCCTCGTATGGGCCAACGTCCTGACTTTC
TRBV5-1	many	-	TRBJ2-3	CASSHRVTDTQYF	TGCGCCAGCAGCCATAGGGTAACAGATACGCAGTATTTT
TRBV19	many	-	TRBJ2-1	CASRVGSSYNEQFF	TGTGCCAGTAGAGTGGGCAGCTCCTACAATGAGCAGTTCTTC
TRBV12-3/TRBV12-4	many	-	TRBJ1-2	CASTLGREGYTF	TGTGCCAGCACCTTGGGCAGGGAAGGCTACACCTTC
TRBV9	many	-	TRBJ2-7	CASSVGVSSYEQYF	TGTGCCAGCAGCGTAGGTGTCAGCTCCTACGAGCAGTACTTC
TRBV11-2	many	TRBD1	TRBJ2-2	CASSGTGFPNTGELFF	TGTGCCAGCAGCGGGACAGGGTTTCCGAACACCGGGGAGCTGTTTTTT
TRBV5-1	many	TRBD2	TRBJ2-7	CASSLMGSGSYEQYF	TGCGCCAGCAGCCTCATGGGGAGCGGGAGCTACGAGCAGTACTTC
TRBV27	many	-	TRBJ1-5	CASSLSQSYQPQHF	TGTGCCAGCAGTTTATCACAGTCTTATCAGCCCCAGCATTTT
TRBV29-1	many	-	TRBJ2-7	CSVADTQRGEQYF	TGCAGCGTTGCGGACACCCAAAGGGGCGAGCAGTACTTC
TRBV7-9	many	-	TRBJ2-6	CASSLRPTGRGGANVLTF	TGTGCCAGCAGCTTACGCCCAACGGGTCGAGGAGGGGCCAACGTCCTGACTTTC
TRBV29-1	many	TRBD2	TRBJ2-3	CSGLTLGLKAQYF	TGCAGCGGGTTGACGTTGGGACTAAAGGCGCAGTATTTT
TRBV20-1	many	TRBD2	TRBJ2-3	CSARTSGRADTQYF	TGCAGTGCTCGTACTAGCGGGAGGGCAGATACGCAGTATTTT
TRBV6-6	many	-	TRBJ1-6	CASSYPQKGPNSPLHF	TGTGCCAGCAGTTATCCCCAGAAGGGCCCTAATTCACCCCTCCACTTT
TRBV11-2	-	TRBD1	TRBJ1-4	CASSCRGVVTEKLFF	TGTGCCAGCAGCTGCAGGGGGGTGGTTACTGAAAAACTGTTTTTT
TRBV9	many	-	TRBJ2-3	CASSVRASRGDTQYF	TGTGCCAGCAGCGTAAGGGCTAGTCGAGGAGATACGCAGTATTTT
TRBV29-1	many	TRBD2	TRBJ2-3	CSVEGLRGSGSTDTQYF	TGCAGCGTTGAAGGCCTCCGGGGTAGCGGGAGCACAGATACGCAGTATTTT
TRBV2	many	-	TRBJ2-7	CASSERPPQGQYF	TGTGCCAGCAGTGAAAGACCTCCTCAAGGGCAGTACTTC
TRBV9	many	TRBD2	TRBJ2-1	CASSVGASGGDEQFF	TGTGCCAGCAGCGTAGGGGCTAGCGGAGGGGATGAGCAGTTCTTC
TRBV27	few	TRBD1	TRBJ1-4	CASSARRGQAELFF	TGTGCCAGCAGTGCCAGACGGGGACAGGCAGAACTGTTTTTT
TRBV4-1	many	-	TRBJ2-2	CASSQDDYTGELFF	TGCGCCAGCAGCCAAGACGACTACACCGGGGAGCTGTTTTTT
TRBV18	many	TRBD1	TRBJ1-6	CASSYSTLIQDRGSPLHF	TGTGCCAGCTCGTATAGCACCCTAATCCAGGACAGGGGTTCACCCCTCCACTTT
TRBV10-3	many	-	TRBJ2-2	CAISESGQGGTGELFF	TGTGCCATCAGTGAGTCGGGCCAGGGAGGCACCGGGGAGCTGTTTTTT
TRBV7-9	many	TRBD2	TRBJ2-3	CASSLWREADTQYF	TGTGCCAGCAGCTTATGGCGGGAGGCAGATACGCAGTATTTT
TRBV11-2	many	-	TRBJ2-2	CASSLLGSGELFF	TGTGCCAGCAGCTTGTTGGGGTCCGGGGAGCTGTTTTTT
TRBV4-1	-	TRBD2	TRBJ2-5	CASSQVAGGARETQYF	TGCGCCAGCAGCCAAGTTGCGGGAGGGGCGCGAGAGACCCAGTACTTC
TRBV10-2	many	-	TRBJ2-7	CASSEGDEQYF	TGCGCCAGCAGTGAGGGGGACGAGCAGTACTTC